Below are 23 T cell receptor beta chains sequenced from a single sample in a study of OX40 agonist ivuxolimab in advanced cancers. Clones were sequenced by immunoSEQ multiplex PCR, and TCRdb holds only the in-frame ones, with some missing. The sample contains 42,000 or so clones, 85% to 90% of which appear only once. Sample: CD4+ or CD8+ T cells sorted from blood, taken in a trial of the OX40 agonist ivuxolimab. These receptor sequences come from an adult with an advanced solid tumor such as melanoma, head and neck, liver or kidney cancer.

V gene TRBV14 combines with J gene TRBJ2-5; 10 positions match TRBD2. Germline CDR1 is SGHDN and CDR2 is FVKESK. Trimming removed 2 bases from V and 4 bases from J; junction bases left unmatched: 4. The CDR3 consists of 15 residues. CDR3 loop: CASSQRLAGLETQYF. The CDR3 DNA reads TGTGCCAGCAGCCAAAGACTAGCGGGCCTAGAGACCCAGTACTTC.

This chain uses TRBV19 with TRBJ1-4; D may be TRBD1 (6 bases). This CDR3 comprises 13 residues. Germline V gene data show CDR1 as LNHDA and CDR2 as SQIVND (reference sequence). The V and J ends lost 5 bases and 5 bases respectively, with 9 bases between them. CDR3 in DNA: TGTGCCAGTAGTCTCAGGGGAAATGAAAAACTGTTTTTT. Translated: CASSLRGNEKLFF.

This clone showed up just once. This chain joins TRBV6-5 and TRBJ1-2; 7 nucleotides match TRBD1. Germline V gives CDR1 MNHEY, CDR2 SVGAGI. Trimming took 4 bases from V and 4 from J; bases not matched to a gene: 9. The CDR3 consists of 15 residues. CDR3 coding DNA: TGTGCCAGCAGTTTAATTCAGGGGGAGGTCTATGGCTACACCTTC. Translated, it gives CASSLIQGEVYGYTF.

The CDR3 is CASGRGTGGLQETQYF. CDR3 sequence (DNA): TGTGCCAGTGGACGCGGGACAGGGGGACTACAAGAGACCCAGTACTTC. The chain has TRBV19 and TRBJ2-5; 11 nucleotides align to TRBD1. Germline CDR1 LNHDA, CDR2 SQIVND (reference sequence). V was clipped by 8 bases and J by 2 bases; unmatched bases: 10. The CDR3 sequence is 16 residues long.

The rearrangement joins TRBV2 to TRBJ1-5; 7 nucleotides line up with TRBD1. There are 15 residues in the CDR3. In germline, CDR1 is SNHLY, CDR2 FYNNEI. V lost 3 bases and J lost 4; bases outside the gene matches: 6. CDR3 bases: TGTGCCAGCAGTGATTCAGGGGGGCTAAATCAGCCCCAGCATTTT. Translated: CASSDSGGLNQPQHF.

The chain carries TRBV7-2 and TRBJ1-1, with 11 positions matching TRBD1. Germline-derived CDR1 and CDR2 are SGHTA and FQGNSA. This CDR3 contains 15 residues. Trimming at V came to 0 bases and at J to 7 bases, leaving 4 bases not matched to a gene. CDR3 protein: CASSLAWGQGGEAFF. The CDR3 nucleotides read TGTGCCAGCAGCTTAGCCTGGGGACAGGGGGGTGAAGCTTTCTTT.

The chain carries TRBV19 and TRBJ2-7; 8 positions match TRBD1. The CDR3 runs 15 residues. CDR1 LNHDA and CDR2 SQIVND come from the germline V gene (reference sequence). With V trimmed by 5 bases and J by 3 bases, 9 bases remained unmatched. As DNA, the CDR3 is TGTGCCAGTAGTCCAGGACAGGGCCGATTCTACGAGCAGTACTTC. It codes for CASSPGQGRFYEQYF.

The V gene is TRBV29-1, the J gene TRBJ1-2, with D unresolved. Trimming stripped 0 bases from V and 8 bases from J, with 16 bases between. The CDR3 has 14 amino acids. The germline CDR1 and CDR2 sequences are SQVTM and ANQGSEA. CDR3 DNA sequence: TGCAGCGTTGAAGAAATTGGAGATTCCTCGGGCTACACCTTC. Its translation: CSVEEIGDSSGYTF.

CDR3 amino acids: CASSLKGLAGYNEQFF. CDR3 DNA sequence: TGTGCCAGCAGCCTTAAGGGTCTAGCGGGATACAATGAGCAGTTCTTC. The V and J genes are TRBV7-8 and TRBJ2-1; TRBD2 matches 9 bases. Germline V gives CDR1 SGHVS, CDR2 FQNEAQ. The CDR3 totals 16 residues. V shed 5 bases and J 4 bases; nucleotides not matched to a gene: 9.

In this sample, this clone turned up once. This chain connects TRBV10-3 to TRBJ2-7; TRBD1 agrees at 7 bases. The V and J ends lost 5 bases and 2 bases, in that order; junction bases with no gene match: 6. Germline CDR1 and CDR2: ENHRY and SYGVKD. The CDR3 runs to 14 residues. In DNA, the CDR3 is TGTGCCATCAGTAGTGGTCAGGGGGCCTACGAGCAGTACTTC. The encoded protein is CAISSGQGAYEQYF.

Written as DNA, the CDR3 is TGTGCCTGGACCAGGGGGCTTTCCAATGAGCAGTTCTTC. Its translation is CAWTRGLSNEQFF. The V and J genes are TRBV30 and TRBJ2-1; TRBD1 matches 8 bases. Germline trimming cut 4 bases from V and 6 bases from J; bases unmatched to any gene: 5. Germline V gene data show CDR1 as GTSNPN and CDR2 as SVGIG (reference sequence). This CDR3 region has 13 residues.

V gene TRBV30 combines with J gene TRBJ1-4; no firm D call. Trimming cost V 1 base and J 8 bases, with 11 bases left between them. From germline, CDR1 is GTSNPN and CDR2 SVGIG (reference sequence). CDR3 length: 13 amino acids. The CDR3 region is CAWSGGPVEKLFF. CDR3 in DNA: TGTGCCTGGAGTGGAGGGCCGGTGGAAAAACTGTTTTTT. Full variable domain (rest looked up from reference TRBV30 and TRBJ1-4): SQTIHQWPATLVQPVGSPLSLECTVEGTSNPNLYWYRQAAGRGLQLLFYSVGIGQISSEVPQNLSASRPQDRQFILSSKKLLLSDSGFYLCAWSGGPVEKLFFGSGTQLSVL.

The V and J genes are TRBV9 and TRBJ2-7; 7 positions agree with TRBD1. Losses at the gene ends were 0 bases for V and 2 bases for J; bases not matched to a gene: 5. This CDR3 is built from 15 residues. From germline, CDR1 is SGDLS and CDR2 YYNGEE. The CDR3 DNA is TGTGCCAGCAGCGTAGCTACTGGGACAGCCTACGAGCAGTACTTC. Translation: CASSVATGTAYEQYF.

The chain recombines TRBV4-1 with TRBJ1-2; 9 bases are a match to TRBD1. The V segment lost 2 bases and the J segment 6 bases; nucleotides outside the gene matches: 10. This CDR3 is built from 16 residues. Germline V gene data show CDR1 as MGHRA and CDR2 as YSYEKL. The CDR3 loop reads CASSQPRTGAIDGYTF. CDR3 DNA sequence: TGCGCCAGCAGCCAACCTCGGACAGGGGCAATTGATGGCTACACCTTC.

The CDR3 DNA is TGTGCCAGCAGCCTCCGGGACAGGGTTTTTCTAGAGACCCAGTACTTC. It encodes CASSLRDRVFLETQYF. The chain couples TRBV5-6 to TRBJ2-5; TRBD1 matches at 9 bases. The trim removed 4 bases at V and 4 bases at J, leaving 11 bases unmatched. The germline V gene encodes CDR1 SGHDT and CDR2 YYEEEE. The CDR3 runs to 16 residues.

V and J are TRBV27 and TRBJ1-1, with 9 positions matching TRBD1. V was clipped by 4 bases and J by 3 bases; unmatched bases: 6. This CDR3 spans 15 amino acids. Germline V lookup: CDR1 MNHEY, CDR2 SMNVEV (reference sequence). CDR3 in amino acids: CASSSLGQGHTEAFF. The CDR3 region has the DNA TGTGCCAGCAGTTCTCTCGGACAGGGGCACACTGAAGCTTTCTTT.

This sequence joins TRBV28 and TRBJ1-5; the D is unclear. Germline V gives CDR1 MDHEN, CDR2 SYDVKM. CDR3 length: 14 amino acids. Deletions cut 1 base from V and 1 base from J, with 5 bases between. The CDR3 DNA reads as TGTGCCAGCAGTTTATTGGGGAGCAATCAGCCCCAGCATTTT. Its translation is CASSLLGSNQPQHF.

The gene calls are TRBV5-1 and TRBJ2-2, with D perhaps matching TRBD1 (6 bases). V was cut by 4 bases and J by 0 bases, with 13 bases left in between. Germline CDR1 and CDR2: SGHRS and YFSETQ. The CDR3 covers 16 residues. The CDR3 reads CASSATGHANTGELFF. The CDR3 bases are TGCGCCAGCAGCGCGACAGGACACGCGAACACCGGGGAGCTGTTTTTT.

This chain joins TRBV7-2 and TRBJ1-1, with 11 nucleotides matching TRBD1. J lost 6 bases, V lost 2 bases, and 5 bases had no gene match. The V gene's germline CDR1 is SGHTA and CDR2 FQGNSA. The CDR3 length is 15 residues. CDR3 DNA: TGTGCCAGCAGCTTAAGGGGGACAGGGGGGTCTGAAGCTTTCTTT. It specifies CASSLRGTGGSEAFF. Full variable domain (remainder filled in from reference TRBV7-2 and TRBJ1-1): GAGVSQSPSNKVTEKGKDVELRCDPISGHTALYWYRQSLGQGLEFLIYFQGNSAPDKSGLPSDRFSAERTGGSVSTLTIQRTQQEDSAVYLCASSLRGTGGSEAFFGQGTRLTVV.

This chain links TRBV28 with TRBJ1-2, with 8 bases fitting TRBD1. The germline CDR1 and CDR2 sequences are MDHEN and SYDVKM. The CDR3 length is 15 residues. Trimming took 3 bases from V and 3 from J; bases not matched to a gene: 6. This CDR3 reads CASSFPQGAYYGYTF. The CDR3 bases are TGTGCCAGCAGTTTTCCCCAGGGGGCTTACTATGGCTACACCTTC.

The V gene is TRBV7-2, the J gene TRBJ2-2; 9 nucleotides line up with TRBD2. The CDR3 has 17 residues. The germline CDR1 and CDR2 sequences are SGHTA and FQGNSA. J was trimmed by 0 bases and V by 5 bases; bases with no gene match: 7. CDR3 in amino acids: CASSPILAGTNTGELFF. The CDR3 bases are TGTGCCAGCAGCCCCATTCTAGCGGGGACGAACACCGGGGAGCTGTTTTTT.

V usage is TRBV19 and J usage is TRBJ1-5; no definite D call. V was clipped by 9 bases and J by 7 bases, with 16 bases between them. Germline V gene sequence: CDR1 LNHDA, CDR2 SQIVND (reference sequence). The CDR3 has 13 residues. The CDR3 coding sequence is TGTGCCAGCAATACCAACCTAGAGCAGCCCCAGCATTTT. Its translation: CASNTNLEQPQHF.

This clone was detected once. V and J are TRBV4-1 and TRBJ2-7; TRBD2 matches 10 bases. CDR1 MGHRA and CDR2 YSYEKL come from the germline V gene. The CDR3 contains 16 residues. V lost 4 bases and J lost 4; bases outside the gene matches: 10. CDR3: CASSPHRLAGAYEQYF. The DNA for the CDR3 is TGCGCCAGCAGCCCGCACAGACTAGCGGGTGCTTACGAGCAGTACTTC.